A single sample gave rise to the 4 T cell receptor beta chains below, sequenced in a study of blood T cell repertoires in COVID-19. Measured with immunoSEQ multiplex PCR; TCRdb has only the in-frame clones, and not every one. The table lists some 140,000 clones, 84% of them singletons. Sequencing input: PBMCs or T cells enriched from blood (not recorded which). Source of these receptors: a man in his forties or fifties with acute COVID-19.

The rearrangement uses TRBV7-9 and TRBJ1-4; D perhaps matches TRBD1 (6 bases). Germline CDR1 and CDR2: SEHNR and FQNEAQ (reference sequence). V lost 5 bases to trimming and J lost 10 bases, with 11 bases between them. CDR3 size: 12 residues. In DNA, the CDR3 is TGTGCCAGCAGCCGGGGGGGCGGAAAACTGTTTTTT. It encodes CASSRGGGKLFF. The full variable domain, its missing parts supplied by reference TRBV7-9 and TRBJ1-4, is DTGVSQNPRHKITKRGQNVTFRCDPISEHNRLYWYRQTLGQGPEFLTYFQNEAQLEKSRLLSDRFSAERPKGSFSTLEIQRTEQGDSAMYLCASSRGGGKLFFGSGTQLSVL.

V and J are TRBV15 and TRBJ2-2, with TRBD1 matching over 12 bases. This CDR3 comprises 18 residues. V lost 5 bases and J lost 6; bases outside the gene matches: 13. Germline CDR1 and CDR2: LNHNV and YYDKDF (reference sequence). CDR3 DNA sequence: TGTGCCACCAGCTCAATCAACCGGGACAGGGGGCCCCCCGGGGAGCTGTTTTTT. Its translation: CATSSINRDRGPPGELFF.

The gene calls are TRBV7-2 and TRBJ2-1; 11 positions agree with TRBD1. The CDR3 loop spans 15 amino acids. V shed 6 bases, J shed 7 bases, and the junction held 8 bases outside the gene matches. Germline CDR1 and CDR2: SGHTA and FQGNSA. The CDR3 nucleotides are TGTGCCAGCAGACCAGCCGGGACAGGGGGGAATGAGCAGTTCTTC. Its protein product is CASRPAGTGGNEQFF.

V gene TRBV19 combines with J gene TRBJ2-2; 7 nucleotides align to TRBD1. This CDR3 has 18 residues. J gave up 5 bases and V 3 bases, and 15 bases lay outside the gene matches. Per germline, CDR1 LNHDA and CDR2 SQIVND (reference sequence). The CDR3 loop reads CASSISSLRGRRTGELFF. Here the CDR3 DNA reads TGTGCCAGTAGTATTAGTTCTTTAAGGGGGCGTAGGACCGGGGAGCTGTTTTTT.